What follows are 14 T cell receptor beta chains derived from one specimen sequenced in a study of OX40 agonist ivuxolimab in advanced cancers. Sequenced by immunoSEQ multiplex PCR; TCRdb stores in-frame clones only, minus some. The sample yields tens of thousands of clones, around 80% seen once. Sequencing used CD4+ or CD8+ T cells sorted from blood, obtained in a trial of the OX40 agonist ivuxolimab. The receptors were sampled from an adult with an advanced solid tumor such as melanoma, head and neck, liver or kidney cancer.

V gene TRBV11-2 combines with J gene TRBJ1-1; no definite D call. Trimming pared 1 base from V and 3 bases from J, leaving 9 bases between. CDR1 is SGHAT and CDR2 is FQNNGV in the germline V gene. The CDR3 totals 14 residues. CDR3 sequence: CASSLVSGYTEAFF. The CDR3 DNA reads TGTGCCAGCAGCTTAGTGTCAGGATACACTGAAGCTTTCTTT.

The gene calls are TRBV7-8 and TRBJ2-5; D is perhaps TRBD1 (5 bases). V was trimmed by 5 bases and J by 2 bases, leaving 12 bases between them. The CDR3 covers 14 residues. Germline-derived CDR1 and CDR2 are SGHVS and FQNEAQ. The CDR3 sequence is CASSRRTSQETQYF. CDR3 nucleotide sequence: TGTGCCAGCAGCCGTCGGACAAGTCAAGAGACCCAGTACTTC.

The rearrangement uses TRBV5-1 and TRBJ2-5, with D perhaps matching TRBD1 (6 bases). Trimming pared 1 base from V and 4 bases from J, leaving 17 bases between. The CDR3 consists of 16 residues. Germline assignment: CDR1 SGHRS and CDR2 YFSETQ. CDR3 DNA: TGCGCCAGCAGCTTGTTGGCAGGGACAAATCCAGAGACCCAGTACTTC. Its translation is CASSLLAGTNPETQYF.

The sample holds one count of this clone. This chain uses TRBV15 with TRBJ1-5; 9 bases are a match to TRBD1. This CDR3 region has 16 residues. Trimming took 3 bases from V and 7 from J; bases not matched to a gene: 10. Germline values: CDR1 LNHNV, CDR2 YYDKDF (reference sequence). CDR3 residues: CATSSGSGTGMQPQHF. CDR3 DNA: TGTGCCACCAGCAGTGGAAGCGGGACAGGGATGCAGCCCCAGCATTTT.

V is TRBV1 and J is TRBJ2-6; the table's TRBD2 call for D was not verified on the DNA. TRBV1 is labeled a pseudogene. The CDR3 has 18 amino acids. The CDR3 loop is CTSSQDRRRTSGANVLTF. The CDR3 DNA follows: TGCACCAGCAGCCAAGATAGAAGGAGGACCTCTGGGGCCAACGTCCTGACTTTC.

The chain has TRBV5-1 and TRBJ1-2; 9 bases map to TRBD1. This CDR3 is built from 11 residues. The germline V gene encodes CDR1 SGHRS and CDR2 YFSETQ. V shed 8 bases, J shed 8 bases, and the junction held 4 bases outside the gene matches. CDR3 sequence (DNA): TGCGCCAGTGGACAGGGGAACGGCTACACCTTC. This codes for CASGQGNGYTF. Full variable domain (missing parts from reference TRBV5-1 and TRBJ1-2): KAGVTQTPRYLIKTRGQQVTLSCSPISGHRSVSWYQQTPGQGLQFLFEYFSETQRNKGNFPGRFSGRQFSNSRSEMNVSTLELGDSALYLCASGQGNGYTFGSGTRLTVV.

The V gene is TRBV7-8, the J gene TRBJ1-3; D not certain. The CDR3 extends over 14 amino acids. Deletions cut 6 bases from V and 4 bases from J, with 13 bases between. The V gene's germline CDR1 is SGHVS and CDR2 FQNEAQ. Here the CDR3 reads CASRVEGLGNTIYF. DNA for the CDR3: TGTGCCAGCAGGGTCGAAGGGCTGGGAAACACCATATATTTT.

The rearrangement links TRBV6-1 to TRBJ1-4; no clear D. The CDR3 consists of 13 residues. The V end was cut by 4 bases, the J end by 7 bases, with 10 bases between. CDR1 and CDR2 from the germline V gene are MNHNS and SASEGT. The CDR3 DNA follows: TGTGCCAGCAGTGGGGCGGGAAGTGAAAAACTGTTTTTT. Translated: CASSGAGSEKLFF.

V gene TRBV2 combines with J gene TRBJ2-7; 7 bases are shared with TRBD1. This CDR3 has 16 amino acids. V dropped 3 bases and J dropped 2; count of bases not matched to a gene: 10. Germline V gene sequence: CDR1 SNHLY, CDR2 FYNNEI. CDR3 sequence: CASSEIIPQGAYEQYF. The CDR3 nucleotides are TGTGCCAGCAGTGAGATTATCCCGCAGGGGGCCTACGAGCAGTACTTC.

In this sample, this clone turned up once. The V call is TRBV6-5, the J call TRBJ2-3, with D possibly TRBD2 on 5 matching bases. Trimming stripped 0 bases from V and 3 bases from J, with 13 bases between. In germline, CDR1 is MNHEY, CDR2 SVGAGI. The CDR3 length is 16 residues. In DNA form, the CDR3 reads TGTGCCAGCAGTTACTCGTCACCGGGGTCGACAGATACGCAGTATTTT. Protein: CASSYSSPGSTDTQYF.

V usage is TRBV4-2 and J usage is TRBJ1-3; D is possibly TRBD1 (5 bases). Per germline, CDR1 LGHNA and CDR2 YNFKEQ. The CDR3 has 17 amino acids. Trimming cost V 0 bases and J 0 bases, with 12 bases left between them. The DNA of the CDR3 is TGTGCCAGCAGCCAAGATCGGGGGATGTACTCTGGAAACACCATATATTTT. This translates into CASSQDRGMYSGNTIYF.

The chain has TRBV29-1 and TRBJ2-3; 7 nucleotides align to TRBD1. V was clipped by 8 bases and J by 1 base; unmatched bases: 3. The CDR3 loop spans 12 amino acids. Germline V gene lookup returns CDR1 SQVTM and CDR2 ANQGSEA. This chain's CDR3 is CSFGQGTDTQYF. CDR3 bases: TGCAGCTTTGGACAGGGCACAGATACGCAGTATTTT.

The count of this clone is one. CDR3: CASSSSGQGSGNTIYF. DNA for the CDR3: TGTGCCAGCAGCTCATCTGGGCAGGGCTCTGGAAACACCATATATTTT. The J gene is TRBJ1-3, the V gene TRBV7-9; D is perhaps TRBD1 (5 bases). Germline assignment: CDR1 SEHNR and CDR2 FQNEAQ (reference sequence). CDR3 length: 16 amino acids. V was cut by 4 bases and J by 0 bases, with 13 bases left in between.

This chain links TRBV7-9 with TRBJ2-1; 8 bases agree with TRBD1. V trimming: 5 bases; J trimming: 4 bases; junction bases outside the gene matches: 4. Germline V gene data show CDR1 as SEHNR and CDR2 as FQNEAQ (reference sequence). The length of the CDR3 is 14 residues. CDR3 in DNA: TGTGCCAGCAGCACACGACAGGGGTACAATGAGCAGTTCTTC. It translates to CASSTRQGYNEQFF. The full variable domain, completed using reference TRBV7-9 and TRBJ2-1, is DTGVSQNPRHKITKRGQNVTFRCDPISEHNRLYWYRQTLGQGPEFLTYFQNEAQLEKSRLLSDRFSAERPKGSFSTLEIQRTEQGDSAMYLCASSTRQGYNEQFFGPGTRLTVL.